The sequence of this TCR beta chain was determined in a study of a mutant IDH1 vaccine in newly diagnosed glioma. Study-level information: It was radiotherapy, temozolomide, or both that patients received previously, with most receiving both. Overall study findings and caveats: The authors found pseudoprogression apparently unrelated to changes in top peripheral T cell clonotypes.

Time point: week 5, during vaccination. With topical imiquimod, each dose of the vaccine consisted of 300 ug of mutant IDH1 20-mer peptide. The assay was immunoSEQ multiplex PCR, and TCRdb's table has in-frame clones only and misses some. Of about 58,000 clones in the sample, about 88% were seen once. Germline V CDR1 and CDR2: GTSNPN, SVGIG (reference sequence). Trimming cost V 3 bases and J 1 base, with 12 bases left between them. CDR3 size: 14 residues. This clone was picked up a small number of times. Its antigen is undetermined. This clonotype originated in a woman between 45 and 60 years old with glioma. Sample: PBMCs, taken from a glioma patient whose treatment included an IDH1 peptide vaccine. V gene TRBV30 combines with J gene TRBJ1-1, with D possibly being TRBD1 (5 bases). The CDR3 reads CAWRGSGGNTEAFF. DNA of the CDR3: TGTGCCTGGAGGGGAAGCGGGGGGAACACTGAAGCTTTCTTT. Variable domain in full (rest from reference TRBV30 and TRBJ1-1): SQTIHQWPATLVQPVGSPLSLECTVEGTSNPNLYWYRQAAGRGLQLLFYSVGIGQISSEVPQNLSASRPQDRQFILSSKKLLLSDSGFYLCAWRGSGGNTEAFFGQGTRLTVV.